These T cell receptor beta chains were read from a single sample in a study of control samples from healthy donors and cancer patients. The table came from immunoSEQ multiplex PCR; TCRdb's copy has only in-frame clones and leaves some out. In the table there are over 85,000 clones, approximately 88% of which are singletons. The sequencing input was PBMCs. The receptors derive from a man in his 70s with lung cancer. Each CDR3 is given with its conserved first and last residue. D genes are given only for firm matches. Not all rows give a size; the values are once, few, many and, for expanded clones, a class.

TRBJ2-2 | TRBD1 | NA | TRBV9 | TGTGCCAGCAGCGGGCGAGGGACAGGGGCGATCGGGGAGCTGTTTTTT | CASSGRGTGAIGELFF
TRBJ2-3 | NA | NA | TRBV7-9 | TGTGCCAGCAGCCCGGCGTGGGGGGACGGGACAGATACGCAGTATTTT | CASSPAWGDGTDTQYF
TRBJ1-2 | NA | NA | TRBV18 | TGTGCCAGCTCACCACCGAGTAGGGTCAACTATGGCTACACCTTC | CASSPPSRVNYGYTF
TRBJ2-1 | TRBD1 | NA | TRBV2 | TGTGCCAGCAGGAACATAGGACAGGGGATGAATGAGCAGTTCTTC | CASRNIGQGMNEQFF
TRBJ2-5 | NA | NA | TRBV18 | TGTGCCAGCTCACAAAACAGTGGAGTGGAGACCCAGTACTTC | CASSQNSGVETQYF
TRBJ2-3 | NA | NA | TRBV6-2/TRBV6-3 | TGTGCCAGCAGCCGCCGGACTCCCACAGATACGCAGTATTTT | CASSRRTPTDTQYF
TRBJ2-1 | NA | NA | TRBV28 | TGTGCCAGCAGTGCGCGGACCACCTACAATGAGCAGTTCTTC | CASSARTTYNEQFF
TRBJ2-7 | TRBD2 | NA | TRBV6-1 | TGTGCCAGCAGTGACGGACTAGCGGGGGGGGAGCAGTACTTC | CASSDGLAGGEQYF
TRBJ2-1 | NA | NA | TRBV7-3 | TGTGCCAGCAGCTTACGGGGGCAGGATGAGCAGTTCTTC | CASSLRGQDEQFF
TRBJ1-4 | TRBD1 | NA | TRBV19 | TGTGCCACTCTGGACAGGGAGGGTGAAAAACTGTTTTTT | CATLDREGEKLFF
TRBJ2-2 | TRBD1 | once | TRBV7-2 | TGTGCCAGCAGACGTGGACAGGGTTACACCGGGGAGCTGTTTTTT | CASRRGQGYTGELFF
TRBJ1-5 | TRBD1 | NA | TRBV19 | TGTGCCAGTAGTGGGGGACAGAGTAGCAATCAGCCCCAGCATTTT | CASSGGQSSNQPQHF
TRBJ2-1 | NA | NA | TRBV25-1 | TGTGCCAGCAGTGAATTGTGGGGGGCCCAGGGGTATGAGCAGTTCTTC | CASSELWGAQGYEQFF
TRBJ2-2 | TRBD2 | NA | TRBV19 | TGTGCCAGTAGACCCCTAGCGGGGGGATTGAACACCGGGGAGCTGTTTTTT | CASRPLAGGLNTGELFF
TRBJ2-1 | TRBD2 | NA | TRBV6-2/TRBV6-3 | TGTGCCAGCAGTTACTCACGGGGAGGGCCGGGGTCCCCCTACAATGAGCAGTTCTTC | CASSYSRGGPGSPYNEQFF
TRBJ1-1 | NA | NA | TRBV3-1/TRBV3-2 | TGTGCCAGCAGCCAAGACGGCAGGGCGAACACTGAAGCTTTCTTT | CASSQDGRANTEAFF
TRBJ1-1 | NA | NA | TRBV5-6 | TGTGCCAGCAGCGAAGGGACAGAAGCTTTCTTT | CASSEGTEAFF
TRBJ2-2 | TRBD1 | NA | TRBV5-1 | TGCGCCAGCAGCACTAGACAGGGGGTCAACACCGGGGAGCTGTTTTTT | CASSTRQGVNTGELFF
TRBJ1-2 | NA | NA | TRBV10-2 | TGCGCCAGCAGGGGGTCAGGATCGAACTATGGCTACACCTTC | CASRGSGSNYGYTF
TRBJ1-4 | NA | NA | TRBV7-9 | TGTGCCAGCAGCTTAGGATGGGGGGGAGCAACTAATGAAAAACTGTTTTTT | CASSLGWGGATNEKLFF
TRBJ1-4 | NA | NA | TRBV6-5 | TGTGCCAGCTCGGGCTGGAATGAAAAACTGTTTTTT | CASSGWNEKLFF
TRBJ1-1 | TRBD1 | few | TRBV29-1 | TGCAGCGCCCCCAGGGACAGGGCTGAAGCTTTCTTT | CSAPRDRAEAFF
TRBJ2-7 | NA | NA | TRBV18 | TGTGCCAGCTCACCACTTTTGGGGGGGGCCCGAGCTTACGAGCAGTACTTC | CASSPLLGGARAYEQYF
TRBJ1-2 | TRBD1 | NA | TRBV5-1 | TGCGCCAGCAGCTGGACAGGGTCCGGCTACACCTTC | CASSWTGSGYTF
TRBJ2-7 | TRBD2 | NA | TRBV2 | TGTGCCAGCAGGACGGGACTAGCGGGGGCCTCCTACGAGCAGTACTTC | CASRTGLAGASYEQYF
TRBJ2-2 | NA | NA | TRBV11-2 | TGTGCCAGCCGGATCAGCCCCGGGGAGCTGTTTTTT | CASRISPGELFF
TRBJ2-5 | NA | NA | TRBV7-2 | TGTGCCAGCAGCGGGGGATTCTCGGGGGCAGGCGAGACCCAGTACTTC | CASSGGFSGAGETQYF
TRBJ1-6 | NA | NA | TRBV11-3 | TGTGCCAGCAGCTCGGTTGGGGATTTTGACTATAATTCACCCCTCCACTTT | CASSSVGDFDYNSPLHF
TRBJ2-1 | NA | NA | TRBV6-2/TRBV6-3 | TGTGCCAGCAGCCCTTTCAGGAATGAGCAGTTCTTC | CASSPFRNEQFF
TRBJ1-6 | NA | NA | TRBV6-5 | TGTGCCAGCGCGGAACAGGACAATTCACCCCTCCACTTT | CASAEQDNSPLHF
TRBJ1-5 | NA | few | TRBV6-2/TRBV6-3 | TGTGCCAGCAGTTACACAGGCAATCAGCCCCAGCATTTT | CASSYTGNQPQHF
TRBJ1-1 | NA | NA | TRBV12-5 | TGTGCTAGTGGAGAAACAGTCATGAACACTGAAGCTTTCTTT | CASGETVMNTEAFF
TRBJ1-3 | NA | NA | TRBV21-1 | TGTGCCAGCAGCGAACCCCGCCTTATGAGGTCCTCTGGAAACACCATATATTTT | CASSEPRLMRSSGNTIYF
TRBJ2-3 | NA | once | TRBV6-2/TRBV6-3 | TGTGCCAGCAGCCCAGGGTTGGATACGCAGTATTTT | CASSPGLDTQYF
TRBJ1-2 | NA | NA | TRBV30 | TGTGCCTGGAGTCCCCCCGAAACGAACGGCTATGGCTACACCTTC | CAWSPPETNGYGYTF
TRBJ2-3 | NA | NA | TRBV19 | TGTGCCAGTAGTATAGGAGGGTTGGCAGATACGCAGTATTTT | CASSIGGLADTQYF
TRBJ2-1 | TRBD1 | NA | TRBV18 | TGTGCCAGCTCCGACAGGGGCGCAGGGGATGAGCAGTTCTTC | CASSDRGAGDEQFF
TRBJ2-2 | TRBD2 | NA | TRBV5-1 | TGCCCCCCCCGCGGCGGGGGGGCCTCCGGGGAGCTGTTTTTT | CPPRGGGASGELFF
TRBJ1-1 | NA | hyperexpanded | TRBV15 | TGTGCCACCAGCGGAGGGGGTGCTGAAGCTTTCTTT | CATSGGGAEAFF
TRBJ2-5 | NA | NA | TRBV15 | TGTGCCACCAGCAGGGACGCAGGAGGGGAGACCCAGTACTTC | CATSRDAGGETQYF
TRBJ1-1 | NA | NA | TRBV12-5 | TGTGCTAGTGGTTTTCGGTGGGAGAACACTGAAGCTTTCTTT | CASGFRWENTEAFF
TRBJ1-5 | TRBD1 | few | TRBV19 | TGTGCCAGTAGCCGAATTGAGGGGGCGAATCAGCCCCAGCATTTT | CASSRIEGANQPQHF
TRBJ2-3 | NA | once | TRBV24-1 | TGTGCCACCAGTGATTTGCTGGAAGGGGCCCCAGATACGCAGTATTTT | CATSDLLEGAPDTQYF
TRBJ1-5 | TRBD1 | once | TRBV19 | TGTGCCAGTAGTATTGGGACAGGGTCCGCTCAGCCCCAGCATTTT | CASSIGTGSAQPQHF
TRBJ1-5 | NA | NA | TRBV2 | TGTGCCAGCAGTGAACCCGGGAATAGGCATCAGCCCCAGCATTTT | CASSEPGNRHQPQHF
TRBJ2-7 | TRBD1 | once | TRBV2 | TGTGCCAGCAGTCCGGGACAGGGCGTAACCTACGAGCAGTACTTC | CASSPGQGVTYEQYF
TRBJ1-2 | TRBD1 | few | TRBV14 | TGTGCCAGCAGCCCCCGGACAGGGCCATTGTATCGCTACACCTTC | CASSPRTGPLYRYTF
TRBJ1-2 | NA | NA | TRBV6-5 | TGTGCCAGCAGTAGCAGGGCCGGAGGCTACACCTTC | CASSSRAGGYTF
TRBJ1-1 | TRBD1 | NA | TRBV6-5 | TGTGCCAGCAGTAACCGGGACAGGGTAGGTGAAGCTTTCTTT | CASSNRDRVGEAFF
TRBJ2-3 | TRBD1 | NA | TRBV10-3 | TGTGCCATCAGTGCGGGGACAGGGGCCACAGATACGCAGTATTTT | CAISAGTGATDTQYF
TRBJ2-1 | TRBD2 | NA | TRBV14 | TGTGCCAGCAGCCTTAGCGGGGGGGCCATCTACAATGAGCAGTTCTTC | CASSLSGGAIYNEQFF
TRBJ1-1 | NA | few | TRBV3-1/TRBV3-2 | TGTGCCAGCAGCCAAGGCCCCGGAAGGGCTTTCTTT | CASSQGPGRAFF
TRBJ2-1 | TRBD2 | NA | TRBV11-2 | TGTGCCAGCAGCTTAGACCCCCTATGGGCGGGGGGGCCCAATGAGCAGTTCTTC | CASSLDPLWAGGPNEQFF
TRBJ1-1 | TRBD1 | once | TRBV14 | TGTGCCAGCAGCCCCCGGGACAGGGCTCTTGAAGCTTTCTTT | CASSPRDRALEAFF
TRBJ1-4 | TRBD1 | few | TRBV15 | TGTGCCACCCGGACAGGGAGTGGAAAACTGTTTTTT | CATRTGSGKLFF